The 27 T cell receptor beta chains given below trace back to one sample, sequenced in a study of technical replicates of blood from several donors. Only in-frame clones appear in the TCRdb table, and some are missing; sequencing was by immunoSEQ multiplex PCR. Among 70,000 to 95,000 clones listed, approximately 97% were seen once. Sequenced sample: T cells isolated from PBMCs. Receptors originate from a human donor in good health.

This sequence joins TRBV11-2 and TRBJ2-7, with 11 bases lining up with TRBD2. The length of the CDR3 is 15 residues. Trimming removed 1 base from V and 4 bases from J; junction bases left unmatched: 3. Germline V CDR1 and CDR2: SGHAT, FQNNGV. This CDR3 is CASSLGSGRGYEQYF. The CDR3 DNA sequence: TGTGCCAGCAGCTTAGGTAGCGGGAGGGGGTACGAGCAGTACTTC. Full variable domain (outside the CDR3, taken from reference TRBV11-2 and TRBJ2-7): EAGVAQSPRYKIIEKRQSVAFWCNPISGHATLYWYQQILGQGPKLLIQFQNNGVVDDSQLPKDRFSAERLKGVDSTLKIQPAKLEDSAVYLCASSLGSGRGYEQYFGPGTRLTVT.

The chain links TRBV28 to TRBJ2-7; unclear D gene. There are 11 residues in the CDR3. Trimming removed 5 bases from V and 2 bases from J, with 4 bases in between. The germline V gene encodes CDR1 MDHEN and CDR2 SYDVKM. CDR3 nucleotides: TGTGCCAGCAGTGAGGCCTACGAGCAGTACTTC. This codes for CASSEAYEQYF. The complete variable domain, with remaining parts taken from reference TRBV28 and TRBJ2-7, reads DVKVTQSSRYLVKRTGEKVFLECVQDMDHENMFWYRQDPGLGLRLIYFSYDVKMKEKGDIPEGYSVSREKKERFSLILESASTNQTSMYLCASSEAYEQYFGPGTRLTVT.

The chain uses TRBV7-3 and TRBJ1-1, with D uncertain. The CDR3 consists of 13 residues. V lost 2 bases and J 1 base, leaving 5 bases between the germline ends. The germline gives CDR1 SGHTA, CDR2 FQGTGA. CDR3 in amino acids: CASSLLRNTEAFF. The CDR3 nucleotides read TGTGCCAGCAGCTTATTGAGGAACACTGAAGCTTTCTTT.

CDR3 in amino acids: CASSLSGSPNNEQFF. In DNA, the CDR3 is TGTGCCAGCAGTTTAAGCGGGAGCCCGAACAATGAGCAGTTCTTC. This chain links TRBV27 with TRBJ2-1; 8 bases agree with TRBD2. Germline V gene data show CDR1 as MNHEY and CDR2 as SMNVEV (reference sequence). V shed 2 bases, J shed 5 bases, and the junction held 5 bases outside the gene matches. The CDR3 sequence is 15 residues long.

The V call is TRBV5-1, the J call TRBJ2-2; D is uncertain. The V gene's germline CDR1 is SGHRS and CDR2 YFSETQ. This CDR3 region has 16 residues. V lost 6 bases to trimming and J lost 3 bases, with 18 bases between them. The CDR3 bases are TGCGCCAGCAACCCCCGGATTAATCAGGACACCGGGGAGCTGTTTTTT. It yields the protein CASNPRINQDTGELFF. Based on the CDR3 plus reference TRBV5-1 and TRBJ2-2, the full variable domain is KAGVTQTPRYLIKTRGQQVTLSCSPISGHRSVSWYQQTPGQGLQFLFEYFSETQRNKGNFPGRFSGRQFSNSRSEMNVSTLELGDSALYLCASNPRINQDTGELFFGEGSRLTVL.

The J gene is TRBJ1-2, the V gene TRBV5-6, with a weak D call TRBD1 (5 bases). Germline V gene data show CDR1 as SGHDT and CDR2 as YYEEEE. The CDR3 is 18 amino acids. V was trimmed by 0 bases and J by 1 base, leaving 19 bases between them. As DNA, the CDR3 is TGTGCCAGCAGCTTGGTAAGTGTGAGGCAGGGATTTAACTATGGCTACACCTTC. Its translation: CASSLVSVRQGFNYGYTF.

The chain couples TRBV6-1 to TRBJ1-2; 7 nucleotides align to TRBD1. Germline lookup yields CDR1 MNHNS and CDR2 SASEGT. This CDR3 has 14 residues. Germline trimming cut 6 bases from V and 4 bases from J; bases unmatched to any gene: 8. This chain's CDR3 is CASSATGVGYGYTF. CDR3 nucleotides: TGTGCCAGCAGCGCTACAGGGGTAGGCTATGGCTACACCTTC.

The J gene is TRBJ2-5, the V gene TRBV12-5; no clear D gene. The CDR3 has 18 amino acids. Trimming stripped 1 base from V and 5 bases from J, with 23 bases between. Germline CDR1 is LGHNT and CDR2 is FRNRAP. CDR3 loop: CASGLGTPSLVILETQYF. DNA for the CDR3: TGTGCTAGTGGTTTGGGAACCCCGAGTCTAGTAATATTGGAGACCCAGTACTTC.

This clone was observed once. CDR3 coding DNA: TGTGCCAGTAGTATGGGACAGGTTCACGATGAAAAACTGTTTTTT. Residues: CASSMGQVHDEKLFF. The chain employs TRBV19 and TRBJ1-4, with 8 nucleotides matching TRBD1. CDR3 length: 15 residues. V trimming: 3 bases; J trimming: 6 bases; junction bases outside the gene matches: 6. CDR1 and CDR2 (germline): LNHDA, SQIVND (reference sequence).

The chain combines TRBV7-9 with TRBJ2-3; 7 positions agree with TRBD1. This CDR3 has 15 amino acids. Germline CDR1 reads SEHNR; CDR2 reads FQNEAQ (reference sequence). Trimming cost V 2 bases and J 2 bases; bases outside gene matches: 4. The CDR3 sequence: CASSLLGQNTDTQYF. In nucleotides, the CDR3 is TGTGCCAGCAGCTTATTGGGACAGAACACAGATACGCAGTATTTT.

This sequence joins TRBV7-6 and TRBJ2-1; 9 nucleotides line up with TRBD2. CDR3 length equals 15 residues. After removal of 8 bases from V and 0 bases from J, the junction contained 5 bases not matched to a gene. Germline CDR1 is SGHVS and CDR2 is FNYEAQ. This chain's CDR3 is CASVPSGTSYNEQFF. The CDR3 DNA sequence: TGTGCCAGCGTACCTAGCGGGACCTCCTACAATGAGCAGTTCTTC.

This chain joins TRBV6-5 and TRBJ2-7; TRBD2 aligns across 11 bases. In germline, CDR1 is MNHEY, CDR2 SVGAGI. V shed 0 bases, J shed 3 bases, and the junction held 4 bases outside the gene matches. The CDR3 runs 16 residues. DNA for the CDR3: TGTGCCAGCAGTTACTCTAGCGGGGGGGCCCGCTACGAGCAGTACTTC. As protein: CASSYSSGGARYEQYF.

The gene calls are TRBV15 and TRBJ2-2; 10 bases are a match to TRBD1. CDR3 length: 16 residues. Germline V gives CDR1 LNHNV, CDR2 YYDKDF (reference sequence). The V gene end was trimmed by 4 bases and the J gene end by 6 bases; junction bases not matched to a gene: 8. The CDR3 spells CATSTLGQGPPGELFF. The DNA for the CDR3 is TGTGCCACCAGCACATTGGGACAGGGGCCTCCCGGGGAGCTGTTTTTT.

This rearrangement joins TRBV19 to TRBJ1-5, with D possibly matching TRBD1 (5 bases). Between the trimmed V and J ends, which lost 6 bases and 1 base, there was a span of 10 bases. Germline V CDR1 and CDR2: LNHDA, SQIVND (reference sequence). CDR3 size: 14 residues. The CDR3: CASRQVASNQPQHF. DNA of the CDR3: TGTGCCAGTAGACAGGTTGCAAGCAATCAGCCCCAGCATTTT.

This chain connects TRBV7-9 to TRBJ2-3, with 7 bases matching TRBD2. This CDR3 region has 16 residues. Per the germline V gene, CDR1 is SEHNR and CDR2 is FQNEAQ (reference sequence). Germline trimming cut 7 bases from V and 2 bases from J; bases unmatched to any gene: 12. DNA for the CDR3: TGTGCCAGCAAGTACAAGGGAGGGCCCCCCACAGATACGCAGTATTTT. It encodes CASKYKGGPPTDTQYF.

The CDR3 coding sequence is TGTGCCAGCAGCCCGGAAGCGATCGCAGATACGCAGTATTTT. This translates into CASSPEAIADTQYF. V and J are TRBV5-4 and TRBJ2-3; D remains ambiguous. V gave up 4 bases and J gave up 4 bases, with 13 bases separating them. The CDR3 is made up of 14 amino acids. CDR1 SGHNT and CDR2 YYREEE come from the germline V gene (reference sequence).

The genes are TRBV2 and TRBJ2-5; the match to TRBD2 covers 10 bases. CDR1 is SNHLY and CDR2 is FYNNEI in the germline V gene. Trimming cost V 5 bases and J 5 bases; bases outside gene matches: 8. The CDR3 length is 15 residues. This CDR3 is CASSLLAGSAETQYF. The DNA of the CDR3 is TGTGCCAGCAGTTTACTAGCGGGGAGTGCGGAGACCCAGTACTTC.

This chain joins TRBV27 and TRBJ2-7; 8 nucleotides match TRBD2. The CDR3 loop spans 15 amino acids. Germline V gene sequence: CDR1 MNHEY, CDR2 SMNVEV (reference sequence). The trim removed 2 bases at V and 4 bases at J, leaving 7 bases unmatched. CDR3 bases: TGTGCCAGCAGTTTAGTCGAGGCGGGAGGTTACGAGCAGTACTTC. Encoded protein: CASSLVEAGGYEQYF.

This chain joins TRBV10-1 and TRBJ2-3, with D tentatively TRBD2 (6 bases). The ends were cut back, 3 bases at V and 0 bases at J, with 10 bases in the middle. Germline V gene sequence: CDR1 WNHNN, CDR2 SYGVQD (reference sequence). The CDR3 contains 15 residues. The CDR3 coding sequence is TGCGCCAGCAGTGAAGGGACTTCTAGCACAGATACGCAGTATTTT. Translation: CASSEGTSSTDTQYF.

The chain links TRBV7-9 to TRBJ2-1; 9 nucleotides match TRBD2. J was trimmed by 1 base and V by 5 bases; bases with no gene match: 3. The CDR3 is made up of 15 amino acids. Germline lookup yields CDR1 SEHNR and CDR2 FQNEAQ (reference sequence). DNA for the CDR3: TGTGCCAGCAGCCCGACTAGCGGTTCCTACAATGAGCAGTTCTTC. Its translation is CASSPTSGSYNEQFF.

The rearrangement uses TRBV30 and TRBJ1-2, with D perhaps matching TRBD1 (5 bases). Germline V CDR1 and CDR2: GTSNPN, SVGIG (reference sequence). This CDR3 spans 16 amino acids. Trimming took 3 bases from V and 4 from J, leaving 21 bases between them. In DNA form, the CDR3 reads TGTGCCTGGAGACTTCCCGGGACTCCGGCTGGCTATGGCTACACCTTC. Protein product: CAWRLPGTPAGYGYTF.

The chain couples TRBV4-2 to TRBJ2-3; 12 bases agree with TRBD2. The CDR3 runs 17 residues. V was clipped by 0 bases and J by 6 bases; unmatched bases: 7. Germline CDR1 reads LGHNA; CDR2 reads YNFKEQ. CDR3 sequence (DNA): TGTGCCAGCAGCCAAGAAGGAGCTAGCGGGGGGGCCGATACGCAGTATTTT. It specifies CASSQEGASGGADTQYF.

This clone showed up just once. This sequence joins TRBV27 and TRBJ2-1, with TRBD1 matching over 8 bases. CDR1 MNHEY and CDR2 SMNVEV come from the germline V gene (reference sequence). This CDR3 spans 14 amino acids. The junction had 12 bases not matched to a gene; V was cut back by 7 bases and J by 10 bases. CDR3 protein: CASTPGTGAPEQFF. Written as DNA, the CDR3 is TGTGCCAGCACCCCCGGGACAGGTGCCCCAGAGCAGTTCTTC.

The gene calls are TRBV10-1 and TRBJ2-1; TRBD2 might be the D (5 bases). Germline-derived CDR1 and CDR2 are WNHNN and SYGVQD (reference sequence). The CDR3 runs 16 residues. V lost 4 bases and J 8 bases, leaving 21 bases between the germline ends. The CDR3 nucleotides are TGCGCCAGCAGTGGGTCCATTGAGGATACGAGGGATGAGCAGTTCTTC. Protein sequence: CASSGSIEDTRDEQFF.

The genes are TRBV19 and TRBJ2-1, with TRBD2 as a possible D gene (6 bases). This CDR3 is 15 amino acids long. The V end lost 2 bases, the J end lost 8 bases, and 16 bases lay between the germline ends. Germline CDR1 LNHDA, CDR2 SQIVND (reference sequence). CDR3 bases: TGTGCCAGTAGTATACAGTCGGGAGTGGTCGATGAGCAGTTCTTC. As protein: CASSIQSGVVDEQFF.

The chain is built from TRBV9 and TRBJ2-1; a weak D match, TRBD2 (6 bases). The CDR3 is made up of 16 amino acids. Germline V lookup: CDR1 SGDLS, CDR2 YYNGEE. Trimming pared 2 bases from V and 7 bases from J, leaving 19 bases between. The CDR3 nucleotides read TGTGCCAGCAGCGTTACGAGCTCTAGCGCGCCGAATGAGCAGTTCTTC. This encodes CASSVTSSSAPNEQFF.

The CDR3 nucleotides are TGTGCCAGCTCCAAGGACCGACTAGACTCGATCAATGAGCAGTTCTTC. As protein: CASSKDRLDSINEQFF. The genes are TRBV19 and TRBJ2-1; a weak D match, TRBD2 (6 bases). From germline, CDR1 is LNHDA and CDR2 SQIVND (reference sequence). The CDR3 totals 16 residues. The V end lost 9 bases, the J end lost 6 bases, and 24 bases lay between the germline ends.